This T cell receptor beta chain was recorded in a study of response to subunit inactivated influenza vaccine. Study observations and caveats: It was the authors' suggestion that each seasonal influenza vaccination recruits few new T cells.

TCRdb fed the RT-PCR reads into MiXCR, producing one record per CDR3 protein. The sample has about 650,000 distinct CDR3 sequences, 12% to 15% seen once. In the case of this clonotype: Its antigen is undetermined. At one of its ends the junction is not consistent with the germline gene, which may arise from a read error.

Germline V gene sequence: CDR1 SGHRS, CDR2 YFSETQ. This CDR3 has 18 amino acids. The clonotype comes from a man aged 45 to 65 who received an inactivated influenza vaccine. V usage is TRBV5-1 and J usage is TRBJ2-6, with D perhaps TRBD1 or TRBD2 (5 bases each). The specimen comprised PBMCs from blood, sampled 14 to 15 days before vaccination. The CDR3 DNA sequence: TGCGCCAGCAGCTTATCCGGGACGGTTTCCTCTGGGGCCAACGTCCTGGCTTTC. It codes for CASSLSGTVSSGANVLAF.